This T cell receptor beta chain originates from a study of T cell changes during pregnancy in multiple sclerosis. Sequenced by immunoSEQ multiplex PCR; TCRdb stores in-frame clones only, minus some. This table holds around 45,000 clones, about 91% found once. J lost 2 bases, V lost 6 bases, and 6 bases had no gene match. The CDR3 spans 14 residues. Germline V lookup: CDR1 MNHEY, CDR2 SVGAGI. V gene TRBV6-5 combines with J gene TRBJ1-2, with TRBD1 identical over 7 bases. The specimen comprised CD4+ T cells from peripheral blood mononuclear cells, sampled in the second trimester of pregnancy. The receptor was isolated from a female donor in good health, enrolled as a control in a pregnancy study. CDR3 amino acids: CASRYRQGNYGYTF. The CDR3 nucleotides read TGTGCCAGCAGATACAGACAGGGAAACTATGGCTACACCTTC.